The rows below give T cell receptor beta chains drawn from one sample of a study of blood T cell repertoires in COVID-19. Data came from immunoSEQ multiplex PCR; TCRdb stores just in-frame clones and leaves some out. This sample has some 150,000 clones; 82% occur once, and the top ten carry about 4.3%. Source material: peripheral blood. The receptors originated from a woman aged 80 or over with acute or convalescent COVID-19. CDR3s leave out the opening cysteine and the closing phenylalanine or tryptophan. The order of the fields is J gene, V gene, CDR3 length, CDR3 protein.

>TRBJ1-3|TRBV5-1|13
ASSPEGSRRDTIY
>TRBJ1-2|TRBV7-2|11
ASSADRRYGYT
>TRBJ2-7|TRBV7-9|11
ASSLPQGAEQY
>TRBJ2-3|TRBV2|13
ASTGLAGGLDTQY
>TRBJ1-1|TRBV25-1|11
ASSWTANTEAF
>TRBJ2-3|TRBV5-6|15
ASSSTRRGQGKDTQY
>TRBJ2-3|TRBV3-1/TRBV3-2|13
ASSHYREGTDTQY
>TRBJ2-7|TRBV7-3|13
ASSSGGGTRGEQY
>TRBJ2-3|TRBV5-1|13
ASSQPLAGADTQY
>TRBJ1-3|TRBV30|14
AWSSYGRVSGNTIY
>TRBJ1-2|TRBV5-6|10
ASSPFGYGYT
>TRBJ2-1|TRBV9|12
ASTLTSSYNEQF
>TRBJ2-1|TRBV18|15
ASSPSIVPSSYNEQF
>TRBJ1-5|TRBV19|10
ATGEEIRTQH
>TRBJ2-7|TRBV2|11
ASDQDFSYEQY
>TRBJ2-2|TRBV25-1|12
ASSRSGNTGELF
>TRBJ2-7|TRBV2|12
ASSYIAGTYEQY
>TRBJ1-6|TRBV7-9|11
ASSLDLGSPLH
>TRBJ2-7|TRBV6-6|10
ASGPRHYEQY
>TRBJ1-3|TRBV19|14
ASSRGHLNSGNTIY
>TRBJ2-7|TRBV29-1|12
SVARDRGINEQY
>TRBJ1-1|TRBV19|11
ASSPDRVPEAF
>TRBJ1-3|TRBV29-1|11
SVTGTGDFDIY
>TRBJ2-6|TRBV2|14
ASIRRGLAWANVLT
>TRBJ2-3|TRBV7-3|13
ASSPTSGALDTQY
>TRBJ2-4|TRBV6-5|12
ASSTGGVKNIQY
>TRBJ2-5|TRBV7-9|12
ASSWDRGRETQY
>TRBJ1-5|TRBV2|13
ASSEGTTSNQPQH
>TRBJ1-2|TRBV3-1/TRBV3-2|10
ASSLGQLSYT
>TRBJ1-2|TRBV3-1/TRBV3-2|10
ASSFDSYGYT
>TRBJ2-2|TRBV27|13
ASSLESPNTGELF
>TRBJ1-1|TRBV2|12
ASSRTGGLTEAF
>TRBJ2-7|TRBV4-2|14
ASSQYGTVNPYEQY
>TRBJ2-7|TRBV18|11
ASSQGQYYEQY
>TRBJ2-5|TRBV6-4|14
ASRTDNPTLAETQY
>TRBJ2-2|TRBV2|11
ATQRERTGELF
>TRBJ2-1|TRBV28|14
ASSSLAGTGYNEQF
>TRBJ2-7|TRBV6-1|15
ASSEGGQGVGAGEQY
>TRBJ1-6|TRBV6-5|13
ASTYYRGKDSPLH
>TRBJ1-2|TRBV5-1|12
ASTSNGGSYGYT
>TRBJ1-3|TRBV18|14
ASSLRQGTSGNTIY
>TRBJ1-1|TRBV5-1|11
ASSLHGNTEAF
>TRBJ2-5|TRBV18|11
ASSQGGGETQY
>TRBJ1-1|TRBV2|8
ASSDLRAF